The 18 T cell receptor beta chains given below trace back to one sample, sequenced in a study of T and B cells in COVID-19 patients. TRB rearrangements were amplified by multiplex PCR with BIOMED2 TRB-A/B primers. TCRdb reprocessed the multiplex PCR reads via MiXCR and lists one record per CDR3 protein. The sample records roughly 18,000 distinct CDR3 sequences, about 26% being singletons. Each TRB amplification used about 220-500 ng of genomic DNA from blood. Sequences were obtained from blood. The receptors derive from a human donor who had recovered from COVID-19.

In its sample, this clonotype is medium-sized. This CDR3 reads CSVIGTSDYNEQFF. The CDR3 coding sequence is TGCAGCGTTATCGGGACATCCGACTACAATGAGCAGTTCTTC. The gene calls are TRBV29-1 and TRBJ2-1, with D possibly being TRBD1 (6 bases). The length of the CDR3 is 14 residues. The V gene's germline CDR1 is SQVTM and CDR2 ANQGSEA. Trimming cost V 5 bases and J 3 bases, with 14 bases left between them.

By share of the sample, this clonotype is medium-sized. The rearrangement joins TRBV5-4 to TRBJ2-6; tentative D call: TRBD1 (6 bases). V lost 4 bases, J lost 3 bases, and 14 bases lay in between. CDR3 length equals 16 residues. The germline gives CDR1 SGHNT, CDR2 YYREEE (reference sequence). CDR3 residues: CASSRDPGDGANVLTF. CDR3 nucleotide sequence: TGTGCCAGCAGCCGGGACCCAGGGGATGGGGCCAACGTCCTGACTTTC. The full variable domain, its missing parts supplied by reference TRBV5-4 and TRBJ2-6, is ETGVTQSPTHLIKTRGQQVTLRCSSQSGHNTVSWYQQALGQGPQFIFQYYREEENGRGNFPPRFSGLQFPNYSSELNVNALELDDSALYLCASSRDPGDGANVLTFGAGSRLTVL.

V is TRBV28 and J is TRBJ1-4, with D hard to call. Germline loops: CDR1 MDHEN, CDR2 SYDVKM. V was shortened by 5 bases and J by 5 bases, with 15 bases between the two germline ends. The CDR3 is 15 residues long. This chain's CDR3 is CASSLQAGANEKLFF. In nucleotides, the CDR3 is TGTGCCAGCAGTCTCCAGGCCGGCGCGAATGAAAAACTGTTTTTT.

The chain links TRBV10-3 to TRBJ2-6; D is uncertain. The V gene's germline CDR1 is ENHRY and CDR2 SYGVKD. Deletions cut 6 bases from V and 1 base from J, with 7 bases between. CDR3 size: 14 residues. CDR3 nucleotides: TGTGCCATCAGCCCCAAGTCTGGGGCCAACGTCCTGACTTTC. Its protein is CAISPKSGANVLTF.

This rearrangement joins TRBV10-3 to TRBJ1-1; 12 bases map to TRBD1. This CDR3 spans 16 amino acids. The germline CDR1 and CDR2 sequences are ENHRY and SYGVKD. After removal of 2 bases from V and 4 bases from J, the junction contained 5 bases not matched to a gene. CDR3 sequence reads: CAISEPGQGAGTEAFF. DNA of the CDR3: TGTGCCATCAGTGAGCCGGGACAGGGGGCTGGCACTGAAGCTTTCTTT.

Ten or more counts support this clonotype. The chain uses TRBV6-2 or TRBV6-3 and TRBJ2-5; D not resolved. V was clipped by 0 bases and J by 4 bases, with 3 bases between them. Germline V gene data show CDR1 as MNHEY and CDR2 as SVGEGT. The CDR3 sequence is 12 residues long. CDR3 protein: CASSYSSETQYF. CDR3 bases: TGTGCCAGCAGTTACTCTTCAGAGACCCAGTACTTC.

This clonotype has ten or more counts. The chain carries TRBV6-2 or TRBV6-3 and TRBJ2-7; 14 nucleotides line up with TRBD2. CDR1 is MNHEY, CDR2 SVGEGT, per germline. V lost 2 bases and J lost 7; bases outside the gene matches: 4. The CDR3 sequence is 15 residues long. The CDR3 DNA reads as TGTGCCAGCAGTTACGAGGGACTAGCGGGGGAGGAGCAGTACTTC. Its translation: CASSYEGLAGEEQYF.

This clonotype was observed at least ten times. V is TRBV18 and J is TRBJ2-3, with D tentatively TRBD1 (6 bases). The ends were cut back, 4 bases at V and 3 bases at J, with 17 bases in the middle. Germline CDR1 is KGHSH and CDR2 is LQKENI. CDR3 length: 16 residues. The CDR3: CASSLLGGSETDTQYF. CDR3 in DNA: TGTGCCAGCTCACTCTTAGGGGGATCGGAGACAGATACGCAGTATTTT.

The chain links TRBV5-1 to TRBJ2-7; perhaps TRBD2 as D (5 bases). Between the trimmed V and J ends, which lost 0 bases and 6 bases, there was a span of 10 bases. The germline V gene has CDR1 SGHRS and CDR2 YFSETQ. This CDR3 has 13 residues. The CDR3 DNA sequence: TGCGCCAGCAGCTTGGCCTCTAGCTCCGAGCAGTACTTC. It encodes CASSLASSSEQYF.

This clonotype appeared a few times. This chain connects TRBV18 to TRBJ2-5; maybe TRBD1 (6 bases). The CDR3 has 15 amino acids. Germline loops: CDR1 KGHSH, CDR2 LQKENI. V gave up 3 bases and J gave up 7 bases, with 18 bases separating them. CDR3: CASSPLTGFEVTQYF. The CDR3 DNA is TGTGCCAGCTCACCCCTTACAGGGTTTGAGGTGACCCAGTACTTC.

On this clonotype itself: With a much larger clone just one base away, this may be a read error. Here the CDR3 DNA reads TGTGCCAGCAGTCACCCTGGGACAGAAGACTACACCTTC. This codes for CASSHPGTEDYTF. The chain employs TRBV27 and TRBJ1-2; 7 bases line up with TRBD1. Germline CDR1 is MNHEY and CDR2 is SMNVEV (reference sequence). V shed 5 bases and J 10 bases; nucleotides not matched to a gene: 10. CDR3 size: 13 residues.

The chain joins TRBV19 to TRBJ2-1, with TRBD2 matching over 11 bases. The CDR3 extends over 17 amino acids. In germline, CDR1 is LNHDA, CDR2 SQIVND (reference sequence). The junction had 7 bases not matched to a gene; V was cut back by 4 bases and J by 2 bases. The chain's CDR3 is CASSTALAGVPYNEQFF. Written as DNA, the CDR3 is TGTGCCAGTAGTACCGCACTAGCGGGGGTCCCCTACAATGAGCAGTTCTTC.

The chain joins TRBV29-1 to TRBJ2-7; D uncertain. Germline V gene lookup returns CDR1 SQVTM and CDR2 ANQGSEA. V gave up 0 bases and J gave up 0 bases, with 12 bases separating them. The CDR3 is 15 amino acids. DNA of the CDR3: TGCAGCGTTGAAGATCCGGGCAGGAGCTCCTACGAGCAGTACTTC. Encoded protein: CSVEDPGRSSYEQYF.

This clonotype occurred a few times. The chain joins TRBV6-2 or TRBV6-3 to TRBJ1-2, with D possibly TRBD1 on 6 matching bases. Looked up from germline, CDR1 is MNHEY and CDR2 is SVGEGT. The V end was cut by 7 bases, the J end by 0 bases, with 12 bases between. CDR3 size: 14 residues. This CDR3 is CASIPQGSNYGYTF. Written as DNA, the CDR3 is TGTGCCAGCATCCCGCAGGGGTCTAACTATGGCTACACCTTC.

As to this clonotype: Just one base apart from a much larger clone, this may be a read error. The chain is built from TRBV6-4 and TRBJ2-3, with 8 bases lining up with TRBD2. The germline CDR1 and CDR2 sequences are MRHNA and SNTAGT. The CDR3 length is 15 residues. The CDR3 loop is CASSDSGGATDTRYF. CDR3 in DNA: TGTGCCAGCAGTGACTCCGGGGGGGCCACAGATACGCGGTATTTT.

This clonotype rates as medium-sized (0.01 to 0.1%). The chain has TRBV12-3 or TRBV12-4 and TRBJ2-3, with unresolved D. This CDR3 has 11 residues. The germline V and J ends were trimmed by 2 bases and 5 bases, with 2 bases remaining between them. The CDR3: CASSLRDTQYF. The CDR3 coding sequence is TGTGCCAGCAGTTTACGAGATACGCAGTATTTT.

The chain links TRBV12-5 to TRBJ1-5; D gene uncertain. Trimming stripped 6 bases from V and 7 bases from J, with 13 bases between. The CDR3 totals 13 residues. Germline V gene lookup returns CDR1 LGHNT and CDR2 FRNRAP. CDR3 sequence reads: CASGPSSGQPQHF. The CDR3 nucleotides are TGTGCTAGTGGACCAAGCTCCGGGCAGCCCCAGCATTTT.

This chain joins TRBV20-1 and TRBJ2-3, with TRBD2 as a possible D gene (5 bases). This CDR3 spans 16 amino acids. V lost 8 bases, J lost 0 bases, and 21 bases lay in between. From germline, CDR1 is DFQATT and CDR2 SNEGSKA (reference sequence). CDR3 DNA sequence: TGCAGTTCTACTGGGTGGATTGAGGGCAGCACAGATACGCAGTATTTT. Its protein product is CSSTGWIEGSTDTQYF.